A selection of T cell receptor beta chains follows, all from one sample in a study of blood T cell repertoires in COVID-19. TCRdb's copy holds only in-frame clones and misses some; the assay was immunoSEQ multiplex PCR. Of under 250,000 clones in the sample, about four fifths were seen once. The material sequenced was peripheral blood. These receptors came from a woman aged 45 to 65 with active or convalescent COVID-19. The CDR3 runs from the conserved cysteine through the conserved F or W. Each record gives: clone size, D gene, J gene, V gene, CDR3 DNA, CDR3 protein. A D gene is named only where the DNA matches it firmly. Size is stated for part of the rows, as once, few or many counts, or as a class when the clone is expanded.

clone_size: NA
d_call: NA
j_call: TRBJ1-4
v_call: TRBV19
cdr3_nt: TGTGCCAGTAGTATAGACAGCGTTAATGAAAAACTGTTTTTT
cdr3_aa: CASSIDSVNEKLFF

clone_size: NA
d_call: NA
j_call: TRBJ1-6
v_call: TRBV5-4
cdr3_nt: TGTGCCAGCAGCGCAAACAATAATTCACCCCTCCACTTT
cdr3_aa: CASSANNNSPLHF

clone_size: NA
d_call: TRBD2
j_call: TRBJ2-3
v_call: TRBV19
cdr3_nt: TGTGCCAGTAGTATAGGTGGTAGCGGGGGGTTCAGCACAGATACGCAGTATTTT
cdr3_aa: CASSIGGSGGFSTDTQYF

clone_size: many
d_call: TRBD2
j_call: TRBJ2-7
v_call: TRBV4-1
cdr3_nt: TGCGCCAGCAGCCAAGAGGGGGGACTAGCGGCTACAGAGGGCTACGAGCAGTACTTC
cdr3_aa: CASSQEGGLAATEGYEQYF

clone_size: few
d_call: NA
j_call: TRBJ2-1
v_call: TRBV4-1
cdr3_nt: TGCGCCAGCAGCCAAGATCTTCCGCTTACTCCTCGGTCAAACAATGAGCAGTTCTTC
cdr3_aa: CASSQDLPLTPRSNNEQFF

clone_size: NA
d_call: NA
j_call: TRBJ1-2
v_call: TRBV27
cdr3_nt: TGTGCCAGCAGTGCCGGGATAGTGGGAGACTATGGCTACACCTTC
cdr3_aa: CASSAGIVGDYGYTF

clone_size: NA
d_call: NA
j_call: TRBJ1-4
v_call: TRBV6-5
cdr3_nt: TGTGCCAGCAGCGGTACAGGGTATCCTAATGAAAAACTGTTTTTT
cdr3_aa: CASSGTGYPNEKLFF

clone_size: NA
d_call: NA
j_call: TRBJ1-6
v_call: TRBV3-1/TRBV3-2
cdr3_nt: TGTGCCAGCAGCCAAGGCGGACAGATCTATAATTCACCCCTCCACTTT
cdr3_aa: CASSQGGQIYNSPLHF

clone_size: once
d_call: NA
j_call: TRBJ2-2
v_call: TRBV28
cdr3_nt: TGTGCCAGCAGTCGTCACCAGGGCACCGGGGAGCTGTTTTTT
cdr3_aa: CASSRHQGTGELFF

clone_size: NA
d_call: TRBD1
j_call: TRBJ1-1
v_call: TRBV2
cdr3_nt: TGTGCCAGCAGGGCCAGGGGGCAGGAGAACACTGAAGCTTTCTTT
cdr3_aa: CASRARGQENTEAFF

clone_size: NA
d_call: NA
j_call: TRBJ2-1
v_call: TRBV9
cdr3_nt: TGTGCCAGCAGCGTAGGGGGGGTACACAATGAGCAGTTCTTC
cdr3_aa: CASSVGGVHNEQFF

clone_size: NA
d_call: NA
j_call: TRBJ1-1
v_call: TRBV19
cdr3_nt: TGTGCCAGTAGTATCGGACAGTTAACTGAAGCTTTCTTT
cdr3_aa: CASSIGQLTEAFF

clone_size: NA
d_call: TRBD2
j_call: TRBJ2-7
v_call: TRBV7-9
cdr3_nt: TGTGCCAGCAGTCCTAGCGGGAGTTACGAGCAGTACTTC
cdr3_aa: CASSPSGSYEQYF

clone_size: NA
d_call: TRBD1
j_call: TRBJ1-2
v_call: TRBV5-6
cdr3_nt: TGTGCCAGCAGCCGGGACAGCTTCTATGGCTACACCTTC
cdr3_aa: CASSRDSFYGYTF

clone_size: NA
d_call: NA
j_call: TRBJ2-2
v_call: TRBV19
cdr3_nt: TGTGCCAGTAGTATTCTGAACAGAGTAGGCACCGGGGAGCTGTTTTTT
cdr3_aa: CASSILNRVGTGELFF

clone_size: NA
d_call: NA
j_call: TRBJ2-7
v_call: TRBV5-1
cdr3_nt: TGCGCCAGCAGTCATGGGGGGAATCTCGGCTACGAGCAGTACTTC
cdr3_aa: CASSHGGNLGYEQYF

clone_size: NA
d_call: NA
j_call: TRBJ1-5
v_call: TRBV4-1
cdr3_nt: TGCGCCAGCAGCCAAGATCCAAATCAGCCCCAGCATTTT
cdr3_aa: CASSQDPNQPQHF

clone_size: NA
d_call: NA
j_call: TRBJ2-3
v_call: TRBV7-2
cdr3_nt: TGTGCCAGCAGCTTAGGTTCGGAGCGCACAGATACGCAGTATTTT
cdr3_aa: CASSLGSERTDTQYF

clone_size: NA
d_call: NA
j_call: TRBJ1-6
v_call: TRBV2
cdr3_nt: TGTGCCAGCAGTGAAGAGGGAGACCGTAATTCACCCCTCCACTTT
cdr3_aa: CASSEEGDRNSPLHF

clone_size: NA
d_call: NA
j_call: TRBJ1-2
v_call: TRBV16
cdr3_nt: TGTGCCAGCAGCCTCGGACTTAACTATGGCTACACCTTC
cdr3_aa: CASSLGLNYGYTF

clone_size: NA
d_call: TRBD1
j_call: TRBJ2-3
v_call: TRBV9
cdr3_nt: TGTGCCAGCAGCGTAATGGGACAGGTAGGAGATACGCAGTATTTT
cdr3_aa: CASSVMGQVGDTQYF